A selection of T cell receptor beta chains follows, all from one sample in a study of T cell responses to AZD1222 COVID-19 vaccine. Method: immunoSEQ multiplex PCR; TCRdb's copy keeps in-frame clones and lacks some. This sample has roughly 100,000 clones, with about 88% found just once. The material sequenced was peripheral blood, taken 28 days after the second AZD1222 dose. The receptor set was obtained from an adult who received the AZD1222 COVID-19 vaccine. Each CDR3 is given without its conserved first and last residue. Some rows mark clone size as missing; the rest say once, few, many or name a class of expanded clone.

>few|TRBJ2-1|TRBV19
ASSIGQGVGEQF
>few|TRBJ1-1|TRBV28
ASNKRWIGTEAF
>-|TRBJ2-5|TRBV27
ASSILRGGETQY
>-|TRBJ1-2|TRBV28
ASSLIAGGNYGYT
>-|TRBJ1-1|TRBV4-3
ASSQDLYGVGTEAF
>-|TRBJ2-7|TRBV6-5
AILSYEQY
>-|TRBJ2-4|TRBV6-6
ASSPLVGTAKNIQY
>-|TRBJ1-3|TRBV11-3
ASSPTSISGYSGNTIY
>-|TRBJ2-3|TRBV9
ASNRYTDTQY
>-|TRBJ2-5|TRBV3-1/TRBV3-2
ASTGWGDFQETQY
>-|TRBJ1-5|TRBV2
ASSELAGGINQPQH
>-|TRBJ1-1|TRBV3-1/TRBV3-2
ASSQGQELNTEAF
>-|TRBJ2-3|TRBV6-2/TRBV6-3
ASSHSSGNGADTQY
>once|TRBJ2-3|TRBV7-2
ASRGRASSTDTQY
>-|TRBJ2-7|TRBV28
ASSLTARAYEQY
>-|TRBJ1-1|TRBV19
ASRSVTEAF
>once|TRBJ2-1|TRBV3-1/TRBV3-2
ASSQGLAYEQF
>-|TRBJ2-1|TRBV11-3
ASSPSADSSYNEQF
>-|TRBJ1-1|TRBV20-1
SASTDSMNTEAF
>-|TRBJ2-7|TRBV7-8
ASSLELTAGTPDWAYEQY
>-|TRBJ2-7|TRBV7-2
ASSSRTAGEQY
>-|TRBJ2-1|TRBV19
ASSPGQGAYNEQF
>-|TRBJ1-4|TRBV2
ASSAPSTGRSEKLF
>-|TRBJ2-1|TRBV18
ASSPGLEYNEQF
>-|TRBJ1-5|TRBV6-5
ASRAGQGRQPQH
>once|TRBJ1-1|TRBV11-2
ASSLDEGPENTEAF
>-|TRBJ2-7|TRBV19
ASSIVGGLGLYEQY
>few|TRBJ2-1|TRBV5-4
ASRMGLAEANEQF